The rows below give T cell receptor beta chains drawn from one sample of a study of cytomegalovirus exposure and HLA in healthy donors. Measured with immunoSEQ multiplex PCR; TCRdb has only the in-frame clones, and not every one. The sample has about 150,000 clones; about 82% are singletons. Sequenced sample: PBMCs. The receptors stem from a male donor in good health and CMV-seronegative. CDR3s include the opening cysteine and the closing phenylalanine or tryptophan. D genes are given only for firm matches. For some rows the clone size is stated as once, few or many, or as a class when expanded; others skip it.

CDR3nt: TGTGCCAGCAGTTTCCAGGACTTGAGCACAGATACGCAGTATTTT
CDR3aa: CASSFQDLSTDTQYF
j_gene: TRBJ2-3
d_gene: .
v_gene: TRBV27
abundance: .

CDR3nt: TGTGCCAGCAGTCTCCGGGACAGGGACACTGAAGCTTTCTTT
CDR3aa: CASSLRDRDTEAFF
j_gene: TRBJ1-1
d_gene: TRBD1
v_gene: TRBV6-6
abundance: .

CDR3nt: TGTGCCAGCTCACCAACCCGGACAGGAGGCACTGAAGCTTTCTTT
CDR3aa: CASSPTRTGGTEAFF
j_gene: TRBJ1-1
d_gene: TRBD1
v_gene: TRBV18
abundance: few

CDR3nt: TGTGCCAGCAGCCGCGGGGGCGCGGGCTACAATGAGCAGTTCTTC
CDR3aa: CASSRGGAGYNEQFF
j_gene: TRBJ2-1
d_gene: .
v_gene: TRBV14
abundance: once

CDR3nt: TGTGCCAGCAGCTCCCTAGGACTAGCGGACTACAATGAGCAGTTCTTC
CDR3aa: CASSSLGLADYNEQFF
j_gene: TRBJ2-1
d_gene: TRBD2
v_gene: TRBV7-9
abundance: .

CDR3nt: TGTGCCAGCAGTTACGCTACGCCAGTCGCGGGTCAGCCCCAGCATTTT
CDR3aa: CASSYATPVAGQPQHF
j_gene: TRBJ1-5
d_gene: .
v_gene: TRBV6-5
abundance: .

CDR3nt: TGCGCCAGCAGCTTGTCGGGACAGGGCCGTGAGCAGTTCTTC
CDR3aa: CASSLSGQGREQFF
j_gene: TRBJ2-1
d_gene: TRBD1
v_gene: TRBV5-1
abundance: .

CDR3nt: TGTGCCAGCAGCTTAGGACAGGGGCCCCATGGCTACACCTTC
CDR3aa: CASSLGQGPHGYTF
j_gene: TRBJ1-2
d_gene: TRBD1
v_gene: TRBV7-9
abundance: few

CDR3nt: TGTGCCAGCAGCATCGGACTGCCGAGCTCCTATAATTCACCCCTCCACTTT
CDR3aa: CASSIGLPSSYNSPLHF
j_gene: TRBJ1-6
d_gene: .
v_gene: TRBV11-2
abundance: .

CDR3nt: TGTGCCAGCAGCCTAGGGGCTCTCGCCTCAAAAGATGAAAAACTGTTTTTT
CDR3aa: CASSLGALASKDEKLFF
j_gene: TRBJ1-4
d_gene: .
v_gene: TRBV7-9
abundance: once

CDR3nt: TGTGCCAGCAGTGCCCCCAGAGAGGGGACAACCTACGAGCAGTACTTC
CDR3aa: CASSAPREGTTYEQYF
j_gene: TRBJ2-7
d_gene: .
v_gene: TRBV6-1
abundance: .

CDR3nt: TGTGCCAGCTCACTGGGGACAGGGTGGGGACAGCCCCAGCATTTT
CDR3aa: CASSLGTGWGQPQHF
j_gene: TRBJ1-5
d_gene: TRBD1
v_gene: TRBV18
abundance: .

CDR3nt: TGTGCCAGCAGTGAATCGGCGGCTACCTACAATGAGCAGTTCTTC
CDR3aa: CASSESAATYNEQFF
j_gene: TRBJ2-1
d_gene: .
v_gene: TRBV25-1
abundance: few

CDR3nt: TGTGCCAGCAGCGCGGGGGCCGGAGGCTACACCTTC
CDR3aa: CASSAGAGGYTF
j_gene: TRBJ1-2
d_gene: .
v_gene: TRBV5-6
abundance: .

CDR3nt: TGTGCCAGCAGTTACGAGGACCACCCGGACACACAGCAGTTCTTC
CDR3aa: CASSYEDHPDTQQFF
j_gene: TRBJ2-1
d_gene: .
v_gene: TRBV6-6
abundance: .

CDR3nt: TGCGCCAGCAGCCCGGGACAGGGGAGCTCTGGAAACACCATATATTTT
CDR3aa: CASSPGQGSSGNTIYF
j_gene: TRBJ1-3
d_gene: TRBD1
v_gene: TRBV5-1
abundance: .

CDR3nt: TGTGCCTGGAGTGTAGTAACGGGGCTTGGACTAGCGGCTTACACCGGGGAGCTGTTTTTT
CDR3aa: CAWSVVTGLGLAAYTGELFF
j_gene: TRBJ2-2
d_gene: TRBD2
v_gene: TRBV30
abundance: .

CDR3nt: TGTGCCAGCAGTGAAGCCGCGGGACAGGGGAATGAAAAACTGTTTTTT
CDR3aa: CASSEAAGQGNEKLFF
j_gene: TRBJ1-4
d_gene: TRBD1
v_gene: TRBV6-1
abundance: medium-sized

CDR3nt: TGTGCCAGCAGCCAATTCTTACGGACTGGCTCCGGAAACACCATATATTTT
CDR3aa: CASSQFLRTGSGNTIYF
j_gene: TRBJ1-3
d_gene: .
v_gene: TRBV14
abundance: .

CDR3nt: TGTGCCAGCTCACCAGGTGGACTAGCCGGAGAGCAGTACTTC
CDR3aa: CASSPGGLAGEQYF
j_gene: TRBJ2-7
d_gene: TRBD2
v_gene: TRBV18
abundance: .

CDR3nt: TGTGCCAGTACTGGACAGGGGGCACACTCTGGGGCCAACGTCCTGACTTTC
CDR3aa: CASTGQGAHSGANVLTF
j_gene: TRBJ2-6
d_gene: TRBD1
v_gene: TRBV19
abundance: once

CDR3nt: TGTGCCAGCAGCTGGGACAGGGGGGCCTACGAGCAGTACTTC
CDR3aa: CASSWDRGAYEQYF
j_gene: TRBJ2-7
d_gene: TRBD1
v_gene: TRBV6-5
abundance: .

CDR3nt: TGTGCCAGCAGCTTACGAGGAGGGACTAGCGGGATAGATACGCAGTATTTT
CDR3aa: CASSLRGGTSGIDTQYF
j_gene: TRBJ2-3
d_gene: TRBD2
v_gene: TRBV7-2
abundance: few

CDR3nt: TGTGCCAGCAGTAAACAGGTGAACATGAACACTGAAGCTTTCTTT
CDR3aa: CASSKQVNMNTEAFF
j_gene: TRBJ1-1
d_gene: .
v_gene: TRBV6-5
abundance: .

CDR3nt: TGTGCCAGCAGCGTAGTTCCTACAGGGGCTGACGAGCAGTACTTC
CDR3aa: CASSVVPTGADEQYF
j_gene: TRBJ2-7
d_gene: TRBD1
v_gene: TRBV9
abundance: .

CDR3nt: TGCGCCAGCAGCCAAGTCCTCGGTTATTCACCCCTCCACTTT
CDR3aa: CASSQVLGYSPLHF
j_gene: TRBJ1-6
d_gene: .
v_gene: TRBV4-3
abundance: few

CDR3nt: TGCGCCAGCAGCCTTTCAGGGAGGGCGGAAGAAAAACTGTTTTTT
CDR3aa: CASSLSGRAEEKLFF
j_gene: TRBJ1-4
d_gene: .
v_gene: TRBV5-1
abundance: .

CDR3nt: TGTGCCAGCAGCTTCCGGGGGGGTGGGACCGGGGAGCTGTTTTTT
CDR3aa: CASSFRGGGTGELFF
j_gene: TRBJ2-2
d_gene: TRBD2
v_gene: TRBV6-1
abundance: few

CDR3nt: TGTGCCAGCTCACCATTACAAGGGGCTGGGAACACTGAAGCTTTCTTT
CDR3aa: CASSPLQGAGNTEAFF
j_gene: TRBJ1-1
d_gene: .
v_gene: TRBV18
abundance: .

CDR3nt: TGTGCCAGCTCACCAACGGGGTTTGAGGGGGCGAGGAACACTGAAGCTTTCTTT
CDR3aa: CASSPTGFEGARNTEAFF
j_gene: TRBJ1-1
d_gene: TRBD1
v_gene: TRBV18
abundance: .

CDR3nt: TGTGCCAGTCGGGAGGGGACAGGGACCTACGAGCAGTACTTC
CDR3aa: CASREGTGTYEQYF
j_gene: TRBJ2-7
d_gene: .
v_gene: TRBV6-5
abundance: few

CDR3nt: TGTGCCAGCAGCCAGGGACTAGCGGAGATTAACAATGAGCAGTTCTTC
CDR3aa: CASSQGLAEINNEQFF
j_gene: TRBJ2-1
d_gene: TRBD2
v_gene: TRBV11-3
abundance: .

CDR3nt: TGTGCCAGCAGCCAAGAAGACTACTATGGCTACACCTTC
CDR3aa: CASSQEDYYGYTF
j_gene: TRBJ1-2
d_gene: .
v_gene: TRBV4-2
abundance: .

CDR3nt: TGTGCCAGCAACAGGGCAAGGGGCTATGGCTACACCTTC
CDR3aa: CASNRARGYGYTF
j_gene: TRBJ1-2
d_gene: .
v_gene: TRBV28
abundance: .

CDR3nt: TGCAGCGTTGAGAAGACAGAAGGTGAGCCCCAGCATTTT
CDR3aa: CSVEKTEGEPQHF
j_gene: TRBJ1-5
d_gene: .
v_gene: TRBV29-1
abundance: .

CDR3nt: TGTGCCATCAGTGGGACAGGGGACAATCAGCCCCAGCATTTT
CDR3aa: CAISGTGDNQPQHF
j_gene: TRBJ1-5
d_gene: TRBD1
v_gene: TRBV10-3
abundance: .

CDR3nt: TGCGCCAGCAGCCCCTCCAAGCTCCGTACGAATGAGCAGTTCTTC
CDR3aa: CASSPSKLRTNEQFF
j_gene: TRBJ2-1
d_gene: .
v_gene: TRBV4-1
abundance: .

CDR3nt: TGTGCCAGCAGCTTAGATCGGCGACCTACAGGGGGGGCCTACAATGAGCAGTTCTTC
CDR3aa: CASSLDRRPTGGAYNEQFF
j_gene: TRBJ2-1
d_gene: .
v_gene: TRBV11-2
abundance: .

CDR3nt: TGTGCCAGCAGCTTCTCTCCTCAGGGAGGTGGAAACACCATATATTTT
CDR3aa: CASSFSPQGGGNTIYF
j_gene: TRBJ1-3
d_gene: .
v_gene: TRBV5-5
abundance: .

CDR3nt: TGCGCCAGCAGCATGGGACAGGGTTTAGCCGGGGAGCTGTTTTTT
CDR3aa: CASSMGQGLAGELFF
j_gene: TRBJ2-2
d_gene: TRBD1
v_gene: TRBV5-1
abundance: .

CDR3nt: TGTGCCAGCAGCCTAGGCGGAGGGAGAGATACGCAGTATTTT
CDR3aa: CASSLGGGRDTQYF
j_gene: TRBJ2-3
d_gene: .
v_gene: TRBV7-3
abundance: .

CDR3nt: TGTGCCAGCAGTCGACAGATGCAAGAGACCCAGTACTTC
CDR3aa: CASSRQMQETQYF
j_gene: TRBJ2-5
d_gene: .
v_gene: TRBV6-5
abundance: .

CDR3nt: TGCGCCAGCAGCATGGGACAGGCCATGAACACTGAAGCTTTCTTT
CDR3aa: CASSMGQAMNTEAFF
j_gene: TRBJ1-1
d_gene: TRBD1
v_gene: TRBV5-1
abundance: .

CDR3nt: TGCGCCAGCAGCTTGAGGGGATTCCAAGAGACCCAGTACTTC
CDR3aa: CASSLRGFQETQYF
j_gene: TRBJ2-5
d_gene: .
v_gene: TRBV5-1
abundance: .